This TCR beta chain was documented in a study of cytomegalovirus exposure and HLA in healthy donors. The CDR3 runs to 19 residues. Germline lookup yields CDR1 SGHNT and CDR2 YYREEE (reference sequence). V lost 3 bases and J lost 4; bases outside the gene matches: 16. Primers: 60 Vbeta forward and 13 Jbeta reverse. The assay was immunoSEQ multiplex PCR, and TCRdb's table has in-frame clones only and misses some. This table holds 75,000 to 100,000 clones, roughly 75% found once. Notes on the study in general: TCR beta sequences reportedly predicted the HLA-A and HLA-B alleles of most subjects accurately. Certain indistinguishable V segments, among them TRBV6-2 and TRBV6-3, were excluded. More clonal expansion characterized HLA-associated TCR beta chains than equally common others in a later analysis.

A word on this clone: Its antigen is unknown.

This TCR came from a man aged 25 to 40 in good health and CMV-seronegative. V usage is TRBV5-4 and J usage is TRBJ2-2, with 9 bases identical to TRBD1. Sequencing was carried out using PBMCs. CDR3 DNA: TGTGCCAGCAGCTCGCCCCCTGGGGGACAGGGAGTGGGCACCGGGGAGCTGTTTTTT. Protein: CASSSPPGGQGVGTGELFF. Full variable domain (rest looked up from reference TRBV5-4 and TRBJ2-2): ETGVTQSPTHLIKTRGQQVTLRCSSQSGHNTVSWYQQALGQGPQFIFQYYREEENGRGNFPPRFSGLQFPNYSSELNVNALELDDSALYLCASSSPPGGQGVGTGELFFGEGSRLTVL.